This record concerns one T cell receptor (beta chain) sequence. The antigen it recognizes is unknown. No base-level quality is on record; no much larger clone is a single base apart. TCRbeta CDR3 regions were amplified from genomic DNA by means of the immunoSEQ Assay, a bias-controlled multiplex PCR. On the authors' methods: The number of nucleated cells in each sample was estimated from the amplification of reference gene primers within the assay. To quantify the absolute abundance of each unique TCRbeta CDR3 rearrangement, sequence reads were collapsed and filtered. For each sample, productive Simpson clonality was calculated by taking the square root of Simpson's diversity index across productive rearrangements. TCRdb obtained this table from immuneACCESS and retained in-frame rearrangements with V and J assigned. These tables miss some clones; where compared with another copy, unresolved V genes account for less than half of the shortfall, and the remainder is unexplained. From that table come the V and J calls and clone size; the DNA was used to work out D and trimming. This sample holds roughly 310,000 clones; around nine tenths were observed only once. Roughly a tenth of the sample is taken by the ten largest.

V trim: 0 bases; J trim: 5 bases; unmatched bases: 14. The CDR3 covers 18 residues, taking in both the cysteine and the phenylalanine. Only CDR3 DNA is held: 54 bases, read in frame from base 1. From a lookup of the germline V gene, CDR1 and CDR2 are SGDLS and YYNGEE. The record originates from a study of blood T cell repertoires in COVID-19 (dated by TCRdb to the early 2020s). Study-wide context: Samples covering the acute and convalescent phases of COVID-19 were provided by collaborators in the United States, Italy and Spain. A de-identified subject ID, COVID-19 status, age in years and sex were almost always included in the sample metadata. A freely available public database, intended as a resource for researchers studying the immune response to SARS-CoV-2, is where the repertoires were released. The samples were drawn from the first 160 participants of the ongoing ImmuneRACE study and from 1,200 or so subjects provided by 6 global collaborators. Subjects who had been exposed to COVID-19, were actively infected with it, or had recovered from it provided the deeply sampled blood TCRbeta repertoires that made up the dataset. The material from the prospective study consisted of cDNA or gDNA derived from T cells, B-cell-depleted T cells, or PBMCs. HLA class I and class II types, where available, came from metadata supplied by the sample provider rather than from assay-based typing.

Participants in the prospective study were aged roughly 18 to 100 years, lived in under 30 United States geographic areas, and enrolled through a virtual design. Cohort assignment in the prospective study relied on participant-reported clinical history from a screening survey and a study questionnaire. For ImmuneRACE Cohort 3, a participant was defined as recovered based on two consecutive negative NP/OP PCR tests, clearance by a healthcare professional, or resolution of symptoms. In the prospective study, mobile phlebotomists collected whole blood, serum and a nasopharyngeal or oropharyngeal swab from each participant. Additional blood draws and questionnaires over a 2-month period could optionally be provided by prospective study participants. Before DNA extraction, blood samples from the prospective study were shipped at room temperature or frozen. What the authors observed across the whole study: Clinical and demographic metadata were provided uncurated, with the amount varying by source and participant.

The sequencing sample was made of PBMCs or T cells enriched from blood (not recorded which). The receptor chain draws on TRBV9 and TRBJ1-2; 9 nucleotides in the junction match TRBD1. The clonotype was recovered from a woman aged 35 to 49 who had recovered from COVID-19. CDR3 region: CASSVDRDREMRGYGYTF. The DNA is TGTGCCAGCAGCGTAGACCGGGACAGGGAAATGAGGGGGTATGGCTACACCTTC.